What follows describes a single T cell receptor (beta chain). What it binds is unknown. Amplification used 60 Vbeta primers and 13 Jbeta primers. Profiling relied on immunoSEQ multiplex PCR, and the TCRdb table lists in-frame clones only, not all of them. The table has around 110,000 clones, 60% to 80% seen once. Per germline, CDR1 GTSNPN and CDR2 SVGIG (reference sequence). This CDR3 comprises 16 residues. V trimming: 3 bases; J trimming: 1 base; junction bases outside the gene matches: 6. The entry originates in a study of cytomegalovirus exposure and HLA in healthy donors. Looking at the study overall: Approximately 81% of 398 genotyped donors fell in the Caucasian-associated ancestry cluster. Study observations and caveats: In most subjects, TCR beta sequences reportedly gave accurate predictions of HLA-A and HLA-B alleles. Earlier analysis looked at TCR beta V segments, and most were productive about 90% or about 30% of the time.

The sequenced sample was PBMCs. The source of this sequence is a female donor in good health and CMV-seronegative. J is TRBJ1-6 and V is TRBV30; 7 nucleotides agree with TRBD1. Here the CDR3 reads CAWRGGAGSYNSPLHF. CDR3 DNA sequence: TGTGCCTGGAGAGGGGGCGCAGGGTCCTATAATTCACCCCTCCACTTT.